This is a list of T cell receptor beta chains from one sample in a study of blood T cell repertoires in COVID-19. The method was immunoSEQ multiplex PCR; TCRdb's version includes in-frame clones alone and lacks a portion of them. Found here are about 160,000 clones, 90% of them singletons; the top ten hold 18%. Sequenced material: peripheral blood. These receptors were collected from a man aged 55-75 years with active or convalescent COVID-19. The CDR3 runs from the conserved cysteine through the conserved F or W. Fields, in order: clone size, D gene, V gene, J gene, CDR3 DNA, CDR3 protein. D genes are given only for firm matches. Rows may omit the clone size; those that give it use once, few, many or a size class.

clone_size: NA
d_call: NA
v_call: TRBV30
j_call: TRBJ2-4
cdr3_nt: TGTGCCTGGAGCGTAAAAAACATTCAGTACTTC
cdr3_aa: CAWSVKNIQYF

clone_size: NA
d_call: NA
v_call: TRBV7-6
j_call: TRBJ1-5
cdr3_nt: TGTGCCAGCAGCTTAGAGCCAGGTTCCAATCAGCCCCAGCATTTT
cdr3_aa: CASSLEPGSNQPQHF

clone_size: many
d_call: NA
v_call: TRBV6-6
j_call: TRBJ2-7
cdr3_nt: TGTGCCAGCAGCCGGGGGGCCCCCCTCTACGAGCAGTACTTC
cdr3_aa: CASSRGAPLYEQYF

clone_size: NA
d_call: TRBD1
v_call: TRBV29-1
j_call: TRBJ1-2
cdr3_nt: TGCAGCGGGGACAGGGGCAACCGGGGCTACACCTTC
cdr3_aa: CSGDRGNRGYTF

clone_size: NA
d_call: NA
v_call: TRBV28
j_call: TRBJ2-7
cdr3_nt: TGTGCCAGCAGTTTTCGGAGGACTCAGCAGTACTTC
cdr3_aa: CASSFRRTQQYF

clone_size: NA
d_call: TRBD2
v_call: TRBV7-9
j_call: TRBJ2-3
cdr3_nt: TGTGCCAGCAGCTTAAGGGGACTAGCGGGGTCAGATACGCAGTATTTT
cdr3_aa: CASSLRGLAGSDTQYF

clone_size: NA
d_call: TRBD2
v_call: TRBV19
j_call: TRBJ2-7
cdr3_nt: TGTGCCAGTACTAGGGCTGGACTAGCGGCGGGCGAGCAGTACTTC
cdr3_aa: CASTRAGLAAGEQYF

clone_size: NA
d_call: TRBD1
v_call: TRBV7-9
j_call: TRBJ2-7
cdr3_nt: TGTGCCAGCAGCTATACAGGGGGCAGGTCCTACGAGCAGTACTTC
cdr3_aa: CASSYTGGRSYEQYF

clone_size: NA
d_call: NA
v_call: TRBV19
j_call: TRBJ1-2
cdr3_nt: TGTGCCAGTGTTAACAGGGTGGAGGGCTACACCTTC
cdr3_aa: CASVNRVEGYTF

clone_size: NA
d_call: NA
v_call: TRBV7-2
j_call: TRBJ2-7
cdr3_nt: TGTGCCAGCAGCTTAGCGCCGGGACTTCAGTACGAGCAGTACTTC
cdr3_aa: CASSLAPGLQYEQYF

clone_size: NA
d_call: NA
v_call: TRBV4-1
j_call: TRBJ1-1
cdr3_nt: TGCGCCAGCAGCCAAGACATTAGGAACACTGAAGCTTTCTTT
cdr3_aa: CASSQDIRNTEAFF

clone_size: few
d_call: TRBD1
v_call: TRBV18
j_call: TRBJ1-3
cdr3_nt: TGTGCCAGCTCGCCTAACAGGGGGCCAGGAGACACCATATATTTT
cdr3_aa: CASSPNRGPGDTIYF

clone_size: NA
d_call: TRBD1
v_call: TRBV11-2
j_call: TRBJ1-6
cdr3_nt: TGTGCCAGCAGCCCCCGGCCCGGGACAGGGTATTCACCCCTCCACTTT
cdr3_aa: CASSPRPGTGYSPLHF

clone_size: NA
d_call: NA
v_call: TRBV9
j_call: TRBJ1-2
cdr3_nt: TGTGCCAGCAGCGTAGCTACAGTCTATGGCTACACCTTC
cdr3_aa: CASSVATVYGYTF

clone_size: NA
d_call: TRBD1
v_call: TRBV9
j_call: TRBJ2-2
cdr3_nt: TGTGCCAGCAGTGGACAGGGTAACACCGGGGAGCTGTTTTTT
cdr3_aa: CASSGQGNTGELFF

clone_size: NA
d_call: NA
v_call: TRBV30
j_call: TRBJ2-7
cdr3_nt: TGTGCCTGGACCCGTACGGGTTTCGAGCAGTACTTC
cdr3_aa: CAWTRTGFEQYF

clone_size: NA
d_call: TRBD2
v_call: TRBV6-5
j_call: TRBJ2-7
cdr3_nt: TGTGCCAGCAGTCTAGCGGGAGCTAACGAGCAGTACTTC
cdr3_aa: CASSLAGANEQYF

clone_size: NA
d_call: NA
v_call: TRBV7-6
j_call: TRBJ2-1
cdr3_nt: TGTGCCAGCAGCTTAGCGTCCGAGTACAATGAGCAGTTCTTC
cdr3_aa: CASSLASEYNEQFF

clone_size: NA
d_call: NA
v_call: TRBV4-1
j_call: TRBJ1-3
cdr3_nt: TGCGCCAGCAGCCAAGAAAGGGGGTATAGTGGAAACACCATATATTTT
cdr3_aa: CASSQERGYSGNTIYF

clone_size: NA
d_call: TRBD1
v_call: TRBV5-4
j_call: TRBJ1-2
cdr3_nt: TGTGCCAGCAGCTTGGTAGGGTGGGCAGACAGGGCATGGGGCTACACCTTC
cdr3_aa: CASSLVGWADRAWGYTF

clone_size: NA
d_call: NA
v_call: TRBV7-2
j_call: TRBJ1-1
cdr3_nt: TGTGCCAGCAGCCAAAGGTGGGGGCGCACTGAAGCTTTCTTT
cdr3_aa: CASSQRWGRTEAFF